These 18 T cell receptor beta chains originate from one sample sequenced in a study of blood T cell repertoires in COVID-19. Only in-frame clones appear in the TCRdb table, and some are missing; sequencing was by immunoSEQ multiplex PCR. This table has over 110,000 clones, under 90% appearing once. Sequenced sample: peripheral blood. These receptors were obtained from a human donor in a cohort sampled during active COVID-19.

This rearrangement joins TRBV30 to TRBJ1-2, with a tentative D call TRBD1 (6 bases). Germline values: CDR1 GTSNPN, CDR2 SVGIG (reference sequence). The CDR3 spans 13 residues. Trimming stripped 4 bases from V and 5 bases from J, with 14 bases between. Written as DNA, the CDR3 is TGTGCCTGGACCTTGTCAGGGGAGTATGGCTACACCTTC. Translated: CAWTLSGEYGYTF.

The chain carries TRBV27 and TRBJ2-7, with D perhaps TRBD2 (6 bases). Germline-derived CDR1 and CDR2 are MNHEY and SMNVEV (reference sequence). The CDR3 extends over 13 amino acids. V was trimmed by 4 bases and J by 3 bases, leaving 10 bases between them. The chain's CDR3 is CASSSGLYYEQYF. The DNA for the CDR3 is TGTGCCAGCAGTTCGGGACTCTACTACGAGCAGTACTTC.

This chain connects TRBV4-1 to TRBJ1-2, with D possibly matching TRBD1 (5 bases). V was clipped by 1 base and J by 4 bases, with 13 bases between them. The CDR3 covers 15 residues. The germline V gene has CDR1 MGHRA and CDR2 YSYEKL. CDR3 bases: TGCGCCAGCAGCCAAGCGGACACCCTTGGCTATGGCTACACCTTC. Its translation is CASSQADTLGYGYTF.

The rearrangement links TRBV24-1 to TRBJ2-1; 11 bases agree with TRBD2. This CDR3 spans 14 amino acids. Per germline, CDR1 KGHDR and CDR2 SFDVKD. Germline trimming cut 9 bases from V and 9 bases from J; bases unmatched to any gene: 9. CDR3 DNA sequence: TGTGCCACCGGCCACACTAGCGGGAGCGGTGAGCAGTTCTTC. The encoded protein is CATGHTSGSGEQFF.

The chain combines TRBV3-1 (or the pseudogene TRBV3-2) with TRBJ2-1; no definite D call. Trimming pared 1 base from V and 2 bases from J, leaving 9 bases between. The CDR3 runs to 15 residues. Germline V gives CDR1 LGHDT, CDR2 YNNKEL (reference sequence). CDR3 region: CASSQVEAPYNEQFF. The CDR3 DNA is TGTGCCAGCAGCCAAGTTGAGGCTCCCTACAATGAGCAGTTCTTC.

The chain combines TRBV5-1 with TRBJ2-7; perhaps TRBD2 as D (6 bases). With 5 bases removed from V and 3 bases from J, the gap between germline ends came to 18 bases. The CDR3 length is 15 residues. From germline, CDR1 is SGHRS and CDR2 YFSETQ. The CDR3: CASRTESSGFYEQYF. The DNA of the CDR3 is TGCGCCAGCAGGACAGAAAGTAGCGGTTTCTACGAGCAGTACTTC.

The chain links TRBV6-5 to TRBJ2-7; 9 nucleotides agree with TRBD1. The CDR3 consists of 14 residues. Germline V lookup: CDR1 MNHEY, CDR2 SVGAGI. The junction had 4 bases not matched to a gene; V was cut back by 6 bases and J by 1 base. Written as DNA, the CDR3 is TGTGCCAGCAGGGACAGGGGTGGGTCCTACGAGCAGTACTTC. Encoded protein: CASRDRGGSYEQYF.

The chain uses TRBV14 and TRBJ2-5; 9 bases agree with TRBD2. This CDR3 contains 16 residues. Losses at the gene ends were 3 bases for V and 5 bases for J; bases not matched to a gene: 10. Germline CDR1 SGHDN, CDR2 FVKESK. CDR3 residues: CASSQHPGLAHETQYF. The CDR3 DNA reads TGTGCCAGCAGCCAGCACCCGGGACTAGCCCACGAGACCCAGTACTTC.

This clone was counted a single time. The rearrangement joins TRBV28 to TRBJ1-3; perhaps TRBD1 as D (5 bases). V gave up 5 bases and J gave up 5 bases, with 16 bases separating them. This CDR3 region has 15 residues. Germline V CDR1 and CDR2: MDHEN, SYDVKM. CDR3 nucleotides: TGTGCCAGCAGTGAGCTAGACGGGGGGAGAAACACCATATATTTT. The encoded protein is CASSELDGGRNTIYF.

The chain carries TRBV28 and TRBJ2-6; D is perhaps TRBD1 (6 bases). The CDR3 is made up of 17 amino acids. Germline loops: CDR1 MDHEN, CDR2 SYDVKM. V was cut by 2 bases and J by 1 base, with 12 bases left in between. The CDR3 DNA reads TGTGCCAGCAGTTTAGGGGGCGCGGGTTCTGGGGCCAACGTCCTGACTTTC. Its translation: CASSLGGAGSGANVLTF. The full variable domain, rest sourced from reference TRBV28 and TRBJ2-6, is DVKVTQSSRYLVKRTGEKVFLECVQDMDHENMFWYRQDPGLGLRLIYFSYDVKMKEKGDIPEGYSVSREKKERFSLILESASTNQTSMYLCASSLGGAGSGANVLTFGAGSRLTVL.

V usage is TRBV15 and J usage is TRBJ1-5; maybe TRBD1 (6 bases). V shed 4 bases and J shed 0 bases, with 10 bases lying between them. The CDR3 contains 15 residues. The germline V gene has CDR1 LNHNV and CDR2 YYDKDF (reference sequence). This CDR3 reads CATSKTGISNQPQHF. CDR3 in DNA: TGTGCCACCAGCAAAACAGGGATTAGCAATCAGCCCCAGCATTTT. Complete variable domain (other parts from reference TRBV15 and TRBJ1-5): DAMVIQNPRYQVTQFGKPVTLSCSQTLNHNVMYWYQQKSSQAPKLLFHYYDKDFNNEADTPDNFQSRRPNTSFCFLDIRSPGLGDTAMYLCATSKTGISNQPQHFGDGTRLSIL.

The V and J genes are TRBV18 and TRBJ2-7; 10 bases are shared with TRBD2. Germline lookup yields CDR1 KGHSH and CDR2 LQKENI. J was trimmed by 1 base and V by 2 bases; bases with no gene match: 5. This CDR3 is built from 16 residues. DNA for the CDR3: TGTGCCAGCTCACCAGTTAGCGGGAGGACGTCCTACGAGCAGTACTTC. This translates into CASSPVSGRTSYEQYF. The entire variable domain, with the rest obtained from reference TRBV18 and TRBJ2-7, is as follows: NAGVMQNPRHLVRRRGQEARLRCSPMKGHSHVYWYRQLPEEGLKFMVYLQKENIIDESGMPKERFSAEFPKEGPSILRIQQVVRGDSAAYFCASSPVSGRTSYEQYFGPGTRLTVT.

V usage is TRBV18 and J usage is TRBJ1-1, with D maybe TRBD1 (6 bases). The CDR3 loop spans 13 amino acids. V lost 3 bases, J lost 5 bases, and 10 bases lay in between. CDR1 and CDR2 from the germline V gene are KGHSH and LQKENI. The CDR3 sequence is CASSPTGRTEAFF. Here the CDR3 DNA reads TGTGCCAGCTCACCCACAGGGCGGACTGAAGCTTTCTTT. The full variable domain, with the rest looked up from reference TRBV18 and TRBJ1-1, is NAGVMQNPRHLVRRRGQEARLRCSPMKGHSHVYWYRQLPEEGLKFMVYLQKENIIDESGMPKERFSAEFPKEGPSILRIQQVVRGDSAAYFCASSPTGRTEAFFGQGTRLTVV.

The chain has TRBV7-9 and TRBJ1-1; 10 bases agree with TRBD1. This CDR3 comprises 18 residues. With V trimmed by 6 bases and J by 1 base, 14 bases remained unmatched. In germline, CDR1 is SEHNR, CDR2 FQNEAQ (reference sequence). The CDR3 DNA sequence: TGTGCCAGCAGTTTTTGGCGGACAGGGGGTTCTGGGAACACTGAAGCTTTCTTT. It codes for CASSFWRTGGSGNTEAFF.

The chain couples TRBV2 to TRBJ1-1; perhaps TRBD1 as D (5 bases). There are 15 residues in the CDR3. The germline V gene encodes CDR1 SNHLY and CDR2 FYNNEI. With 6 bases removed from V and 6 bases from J, the gap between germline ends came to 20 bases. CDR3 loop: CASRKTQVPHSEAFF. The CDR3, as DNA: TGTGCCAGCAGAAAAACACAGGTCCCCCACTCTGAAGCTTTCTTT.

The V and J genes are TRBV29-1 and TRBJ2-3, with 9 positions matching TRBD2. The CDR3 contains 15 residues. The germline V gene has CDR1 SQVTM and CDR2 ANQGSEA. V dropped 6 bases and J dropped 2; count of bases not matched to a gene: 9. CDR3 protein: CSVPVAGAPTDTQYF. The CDR3 region has the DNA TGCAGCGTCCCCGTAGCGGGGGCACCCACAGATACGCAGTATTTT.

This chain joins TRBV10-3 and TRBJ2-1, with 8 bases that match TRBD2. The junction had 6 bases not matched to a gene; V was cut back by 4 bases and J by 7 bases. Germline values: CDR1 ENHRY, CDR2 SYGVKD. This CDR3 region has 14 residues. CDR3 sequence: CAISGAGVENEQFF. The CDR3, as DNA: TGTGCCATCAGTGGAGCGGGAGTGGAAAATGAGCAGTTCTTC.

This clone was observed a few times. The chain has TRBV10-1 and TRBJ2-3; TRBD2 might be the D (6 bases). Trimming removed 6 bases at V and 5 bases at J, with 18 bases between. From germline, CDR1 is WNHNN and CDR2 SYGVQD (reference sequence). There are 15 residues in the CDR3. As DNA, the CDR3 is TGCGCCAGCAGCTATTCCGGGAGTAATGGAGATACGCAGTATTTT. This codes for CASSYSGSNGDTQYF.